This entry lists 15 T cell receptor beta chains sequenced from one sample in a study of cytomegalovirus exposure and HLA in healthy donors. The PCR made use of 60 Vbeta and 13 Jbeta primers. Method: immunoSEQ multiplex PCR; TCRdb's copy keeps in-frame clones and lacks some. Found here are more than 100,000 clones, 66% of them singletons; the top ten hold around 3.3%. Sequencing was carried out using PBMCs. The receptors stem from a woman between 50 and 59 years old in good health and CMV-seronegative.

The rearrangement links TRBV7-9 to TRBJ2-7; TRBD2 aligns across 7 bases. Germline V lookup: CDR1 SEHNR, CDR2 FQNEAQ (reference sequence). V shed 5 bases and J 3 bases; nucleotides not matched to a gene: 10. This CDR3 comprises 15 residues. The CDR3 DNA reads TGTGCCAGCAGCCTAGGCGGGGGAAGGCTCTACGAGCAGTACTTC. It codes for CASSLGGGRLYEQYF.

The chain is built from TRBV5-1 and TRBJ1-1; D not certain. CDR3 length: 14 residues. The germline V gene has CDR1 SGHRS and CDR2 YFSETQ. Trimming left V 0 bases short and J 5 bases short, with 11 bases between. The CDR3 coding sequence is TGCGCCAGCAGCTTGGGTAGCGGGGAGACTGAAGCTTTCTTT. Protein: CASSLGSGETEAFF.

This rearrangement joins TRBV7-9 to TRBJ1-1; D is undetermined. V lost 5 bases, J lost 2 bases, and 21 bases lay in between. Germline V gene sequence: CDR1 SEHNR, CDR2 FQNEAQ (reference sequence). The CDR3 length is 17 residues. CDR3 bases: TGTGCCAGCAGCCACCTTTTGGGCCGGTCGCAAAACACTGAAGCTTTCTTT. Protein product: CASSHLLGRSQNTEAFF.

The gene calls are TRBV14 and TRBJ2-1, with a tentative D call TRBD1 (5 bases). The CDR3 runs 17 residues. The V end lost 3 bases, the J end lost 0 bases, and 15 bases lay between the germline ends. Germline V gene data show CDR1 as SGHDN and CDR2 as FVKESK. The CDR3 DNA reads as TGTGCCAGCAGCCACGGTCTGGGGCAAAGCTCCTACAATGAGCAGTTCTTC. Translation: CASSHGLGQSSYNEQFF. Full variable domain (outside the CDR3, taken from reference TRBV14 and TRBJ2-1): EAGVTQFPSHSVIEKGQTVTLRCDPISGHDNLYWYRRVMGKEIKFLLHFVKESKQDESGMPNNRFLAERTGGTYSTLKVQPAELEDSGVYFCASSHGLGQSSYNEQFFGPGTRLTVL.

This clone showed up just once. The chain carries TRBV6-5 and TRBJ1-1; no reliable D call. The CDR3 is 13 residues long. V shed 5 bases and J shed 1 base, with 8 bases lying between them. Germline lookup yields CDR1 MNHEY and CDR2 SVGAGI. The CDR3 DNA is TGTGCCAGCAGTGTCCCAGGGAACACTGAAGCTTTCTTT. The encoded protein is CASSVPGNTEAFF.

The gene calls are TRBV27 and TRBJ1-5; 8 nucleotides agree with TRBD1. The CDR3 runs 15 residues. With 5 bases clipped from V and 6 bases from J, the junction kept 9 bases outside the gene matches. Germline V gene sequence: CDR1 MNHEY, CDR2 SMNVEV (reference sequence). The CDR3 region is CASSPMTGVTQPQHF. The CDR3 nucleotides are TGTGCCAGCAGTCCAATGACAGGGGTCACTCAGCCCCAGCATTTT.

The rearrangement links TRBV6-5 to TRBJ2-5; TRBD2 aligns across 11 bases. The CDR3 spans 16 residues. CDR1 is MNHEY, CDR2 SVGAGI, per germline. The J segment lost 1 base and the V segment lost 4 bases, leaving 5 bases of the junction unmatched. CDR3 sequence: CASSWTGTSGQETQYF. The CDR3 DNA follows: TGTGCCAGCAGTTGGACCGGGACTAGCGGCCAAGAGACCCAGTACTTC.

This clone was seen a handful of times. At one end the junction does not follow the germline gene, possibly because of a read error. The rearrangement links TRBV7-2 to TRBJ1-1; 9 bases align to TRBD1. There are 12 residues in the CDR3. In germline, CDR1 is SGHTA, CDR2 FQGNSA. The CDR3 loop reads CASSADRGPMAF. DNA of the CDR3: TGTGCCAGCAGCGCGGACAGGGGCCCCATGGCGTTT.

The V and J genes are TRBV7-3 and TRBJ2-3; 9 nucleotides agree with TRBD2. Per germline, CDR1 SGHTA and CDR2 FQGTGA. This CDR3 spans 16 amino acids. Germline trimming cut 2 bases from V and 2 bases from J; bases unmatched to any gene: 5. The CDR3 here is CASSLCLAGPTDTQYF. The DNA for the CDR3 is TGTGCCAGCAGCTTATGTCTAGCGGGACCCACAGATACGCAGTATTTT.

This CDR3 is CASIDRSSGNTIYF. The CDR3 DNA reads TGCGCCAGCATCGACAGATCGTCTGGAAACACCATATATTTT. This rearrangement joins TRBV5-1 to TRBJ1-3; a weak D match, TRBD1 (5 bases). Trimming took off 6 bases at V and 1 base at J, with 11 bases between the two ends. Germline V gives CDR1 SGHRS, CDR2 YFSETQ. This CDR3 contains 14 residues.

This clone has only a few counts. The rearrangement uses TRBV9 and TRBJ2-2; D may be TRBD1 (6 bases). Germline V lookup: CDR1 SGDLS, CDR2 YYNGEE. This CDR3 is 15 amino acids long. The V and J ends lost 3 bases and 2 bases respectively, with 11 bases between them. CDR3 sequence: CASSAWTANTGELFF. In nucleotides, the CDR3 is TGTGCCAGCAGCGCTTGGACAGCCAACACCGGGGAGCTGTTTTTT.

This clone was counted once. The chain employs TRBV28 and TRBJ1-1; 8 nucleotides align to TRBD1. Per germline, CDR1 MDHEN and CDR2 SYDVKM. V was pared by 6 bases and J by 0 bases, with 6 bases of the junction left unmatched. This CDR3 spans 15 amino acids. CDR3 sequence (DNA): TGTGCCAGCAGCAGCGGACAGGGACTGAACACTGAAGCTTTCTTT. Translated: CASSSGQGLNTEAFF.

The chain joins TRBV10-2 to TRBJ2-7; perhaps TRBD2 as D (5 bases). Per germline, CDR1 WSHSY and CDR2 SAAADI. The germline V and J ends were trimmed by 8 bases and 2 bases, with 10 bases remaining between them. CDR3 length: 12 amino acids. CDR3 in DNA: TGCGCCAGCCGGACTGGAACCTACGAGCAGTACTTC. Protein sequence: CASRTGTYEQYF.

This clone has only a few counts. This chain connects TRBV28 to TRBJ1-2, with 8 bases aligning to TRBD1. The ends lost 3 bases at V and 4 bases at J; junction bases unmatched: 1. This CDR3 has 13 amino acids. The germline gives CDR1 MDHEN, CDR2 SYDVKM. The CDR3 region has the DNA TGTGCCAGCAGTTTCGACAGGGGCTATGGCTACACCTTC. It translates to CASSFDRGYGYTF.

This clone was picked up one time. The chain couples TRBV27 to TRBJ2-7; perhaps TRBD2 as D (6 bases). Looked up from germline, CDR1 is MNHEY and CDR2 is SMNVEV (reference sequence). The CDR3 is 13 amino acids. V gave up 5 bases and J gave up 8 bases, with 16 bases separating them. The CDR3 nucleotides are TGTGCCAGCAGTCGTGGGAGGAAACAGAAGCAGTACTTC. This codes for CASSRGRKQKQYF.